The 14 T cell receptor beta chains listed next were all sequenced from one sample in a study of Ad26.COV2.S vaccination and SARS-CoV-2 variants. TCRdb keeps only in-frame clones here, not all; method: immunoSEQ multiplex PCR. The table includes hundreds of thousands of clones, 80% to 90% detected once. Stated treatment: approximately 18 received Ad26.COV2.S at low or high dose, single or two shots; roughly five received placebo; per-sample allocation not given. Each sample was drawn 63 days after the first injection (of vaccine or placebo). The material sequenced was peripheral blood, taken in a trial of Ad26.COV2.S vaccine versus placebo. The receptor set was obtained from a person aged 18-65 years who received the Ad26.COV2.S COVID-19 vaccine or a placebo.

The CDR3 DNA follows: TGTGCCAGCAGCCCTCGACAGGTGGGGGAGACCCAGTACTTC. This gives the protein CASSPRQVGETQYF. The chain couples TRBV5-6 to TRBJ2-5; tentatively, D is TRBD1 (6 bases). V gave up 4 bases and J gave up 5 bases, with 15 bases separating them. There are 14 residues in the CDR3. Per germline, CDR1 SGHDT and CDR2 YYEEEE.

V usage is TRBV5-8 and J usage is TRBJ2-1, with 11 bases fitting TRBD2. V lost 2 bases and J lost 3; bases outside the gene matches: 4. The germline gives CDR1 SGHTS, CDR2 YDEGEE. CDR3 length: 16 residues. CDR3 in amino acids: CASSLEGTSGYNEQFF. The CDR3 DNA sequence: TGTGCCAGCAGCTTAGAGGGGACTAGCGGCTACAATGAGCAGTTCTTC.

This clone was observed a few times. The chain joins TRBV19 to TRBJ2-7, with 11 bases fitting TRBD2. The CDR3 extends over 15 amino acids. Germline values: CDR1 LNHDA, CDR2 SQIVND (reference sequence). The ends lost 4 bases at V and 2 bases at J; junction bases unmatched: 4. The DNA of the CDR3 is TGTGCCAGTAGTAGGACTAGCGGGCTGCCCTACGAGCAGTACTTC. Its protein product is CASSRTSGLPYEQYF.

V usage is TRBV2 and J usage is TRBJ2-3; TRBD1 agrees at 8 bases. CDR1 and CDR2 (germline): SNHLY, FYNNEI. The V segment lost 4 bases and the J segment 0 bases; nucleotides outside the gene matches: 6. The CDR3 is 16 residues long. In DNA form, the CDR3 reads TGTGCCAGCAGTGCAAACAGGGGGACAAGCACAGATACGCAGTATTTT. Amino acid sequence: CASSANRGTSTDTQYF.

This chain connects TRBV7-9 to TRBJ1-3; 9 nucleotides agree with TRBD1. J lost 0 bases, V lost 5 bases, and 2 bases had no gene match. This CDR3 contains 15 residues. Germline V lookup: CDR1 SEHNR, CDR2 FQNEAQ (reference sequence). The CDR3 DNA is TGTGCCAGCAGCAAGACAGGGGGCTCTGGAAACACCATATATTTT. Translation: CASSKTGGSGNTIYF.

The J gene is TRBJ1-5, the V gene TRBV4-3; weak D call: TRBD1 (6 bases). This CDR3 is 13 amino acids long. Between the trimmed V and J ends, which lost 10 bases and 5 bases, there was a span of 15 bases. CDR1 and CDR2 from the germline V gene are LGHNA and YSLEER. CDR3 protein: CAIPRTEHQPQHF. For the CDR3, the DNA is TGCGCCATTCCCCGGACAGAACATCAGCCCCAGCATTTT.

The chain joins TRBV7-9 to TRBJ1-2, with a possible D match to TRBD1 (5 bases). Germline-derived CDR1 and CDR2 are SEHNR and FQNEAQ (reference sequence). The V gene lost 2 bases and the J gene lost 4 bases, with 14 bases spanning the gap. This CDR3 comprises 15 residues. In DNA, the CDR3 is TGTGCCAGCAGCTTATTACTGACAGCTTTCTATGGCTACACCTTC. This encodes CASSLLLTAFYGYTF.

In this sample, this clone turned up a few times. Other DNA sequences in this specimen translate into the identical CDR3. The chain employs TRBV25-1 and TRBJ1-4, with D hard to call. The V and J ends lost 2 bases and 2 bases respectively, with 6 bases between them. Germline values: CDR1 MGHDK, CDR2 SYGVNS. This CDR3 spans 14 amino acids. The CDR3 DNA sequence: TGTGCCAGCAGTGAAGAGCCCACTAATGAAAAACTGTTTTTT. It yields the protein CASSEEPTNEKLFF.

The genes are TRBV11-2 and TRBJ1-2; D possibly corresponds to TRBD1 (6 bases). Germline assignment: CDR1 SGHAT and CDR2 FQNNGV. This CDR3 spans 16 amino acids. Trimming cost V 5 bases and J 5 bases, with 21 bases left between them. CDR3 residues: CASSRISGGRRYGYTF. For the CDR3, the DNA is TGTGCCAGCAGCCGAATTTCCGGGGGCCGGAGATATGGCTACACCTTC.

This rearrangement joins TRBV7-9 to TRBJ2-7; no reliable D call. The CDR3 has 14 residues. V shed 3 bases and J shed 5 bases, with 14 bases lying between them. The germline V gene encodes CDR1 SEHNR and CDR2 FQNEAQ (reference sequence). Here the CDR3 reads CASSFGFGSDEQYF. CDR3 DNA sequence: TGTGCCAGCAGCTTCGGGTTTGGCAGCGACGAGCAGTACTTC.

The rearrangement joins TRBV7-9 to TRBJ1-6, with 12 nucleotides matching TRBD1. CDR1 and CDR2 (germline): SEHNR, FQNEAQ (reference sequence). Trimming took 5 bases from V and 13 from J; bases not matched to a gene: 6. CDR3 size: 14 residues. This CDR3 is CASSPGQGASPLHF. CDR3 sequence (DNA): TGTGCCAGCAGCCCGGGACAGGGGGCCTCCCCCCTCCACTTT. Drawing the rest from reference TRBV7-9 and TRBJ1-6, the complete variable domain is DTGVSQNPRHKITKRGQNVTFRCDPISEHNRLYWYRQTLGQGPEFLTYFQNEAQLEKSRLLSDRFSAERPKGSFSTLEIQRTEQGDSAMYLCASSPGQGASPLHFGNGTRLTVT.

The gene calls are TRBV7-2 and TRBJ2-7; 14 positions agree with TRBD2. The CDR3 runs to 15 residues. The V gene's germline CDR1 is SGHTA and CDR2 FQGNSA. The V and J ends lost 4 bases and 4 bases, in that order; junction bases with no gene match: 3. CDR3 bases: TGTGCCAGCAGCTCGACTAGCGGGAGGGGGTACGAGCAGTACTTC. Translated, it gives CASSSTSGRGYEQYF.

The CDR3 loop reads CASSLTGGIQETQYF. CDR3 DNA sequence: TGCGCCAGCAGCTTGACAGGGGGCATCCAAGAGACCCAGTACTTC. The chain recombines TRBV5-1 with TRBJ2-5, with 9 bases matching TRBD1. CDR1 and CDR2 (germline): SGHRS, YFSETQ. The CDR3 is 15 amino acids. V dropped 1 base and J dropped 1; count of bases not matched to a gene: 2.

The chain is built from TRBV11-3 and TRBJ2-1, with D maybe TRBD2 (6 bases). V was pared by 5 bases and J by 3 bases, with 17 bases between. The CDR3 sequence is 16 residues long. CDR1 SGHNT and CDR2 YENEEA come from the germline V gene. The DNA for the CDR3 is TGTGCCAGCAGCCCCTCTGGAGGGAAATACTACAATGAGCAGTTCTTC. This gives the protein CASSPSGGKYYNEQFF.